The sample holds a few counts of the clone carrying this TCR beta chain. Its antigen is unknown. V gave up 1 base and J gave up 10 bases, with 13 bases separating them. The CDR3 is 13 residues long. Germline V gene data show CDR1 as SEHNR and CDR2 as FQNEAQ (reference sequence). The data originate from a study of T cells after yellow fever vaccination. Turning to the study itself: Preparation of fractions with low cell numbers was performed using SMART-Seq v4 Ultra Low Input.

General study findings and limits: The study noted that FACS-sorted repertoires could contain abundant clonotypes contaminating from the bulk population.

The study made its TCR cDNA through 5'RACE template switching. That step introduced a universal primer site along with UMIs. TCRdb fed the 5' RACE reads into MiXCR, producing one record per CDR3 protein. Here the sample spans about 350,000 distinct CDR3 sequences, around 8.1% being singletons. The specimen was PBMCs, collected about 41 days after the first yellow fever vaccination. The genes are TRBV7-9 and TRBJ1-1, with D unresolved. This TCR was recovered from a man aged 18 to 30 who received the YFV17D yellow fever vaccine. The CDR3, as DNA: TGTGCCAGCAGCTTAGGACTGGGAGGAGGAGCTTTCTTT. It encodes CASSLGLGGGAFF.